This section outlines one T cell receptor beta chain sequence together with its context. Unmatched junction bases numbered 7, after V lost 4 bases and J lost 5 bases. The length of the CDR3 is 14 residues. CDR1 and CDR2 (germline): GTSNPN, SVGIG (reference sequence). This sample is part of a study of blood T cell repertoires in COVID-19. Study-level background: PBMCs, B-cell-depleted T cells, or T cells were the source of the cDNA or gDNA that made up the material.

Sequencing used immunoSEQ multiplex PCR; TCRdb keeps in-frame clones, though not all of them. The table shows 350,000 to 400,000 clones, with approximately 90% occurring only once. This chain connects TRBV30 to TRBJ1-1; 10 bases agree with TRBD1. The sequenced sample consisted of PBMCs or T cells enriched from blood (not recorded which). This receptor was taken from a woman aged 35 to 49 who had been exposed to COVID-19. The CDR3 region is CAWIRTGGVTEAFF. The CDR3 DNA sequence: TGTGCCTGGATACGGACAGGGGGTGTGACTGAAGCTTTCTTT.